This TCR beta chain was obtained from a study of blood T cell repertoires in COVID-19. The data were produced by immunoSEQ multiplex PCR, yet TCRdb's version contains in-frame clones alone and is incomplete. Of roughly 86,000 clones listed, around 86% were seen once; the top ten hold 4.5% to 5.5%. The CDR3 is made up of 13 amino acids. After removal of 3 bases from V and 9 bases from J, the junction contained 5 bases not matched to a gene. Per the germline V gene, CDR1 is SEHNR and CDR2 is FQNEAQ (reference sequence). The chain recombines TRBV7-9 with TRBJ2-1; 7 nucleotides align to TRBD2. Sequences were obtained from peripheral blood. The source of this sequence is a man aged 45-60 years with active or convalescent COVID-19. CDR3 region: CASSFGLGGEQFF. The CDR3 DNA reads TGTGCCAGCAGCTTCGGACTAGGCGGTGAGCAGTTCTTC.